Each of the 28 T cell receptor beta chains below was sequenced from the same sample in a study of T cells after yellow fever vaccination. TCRdb passed the 5' RACE reads through MiXCR, listing each CDR3 protein once. The data show about 120,000 distinct CDR3 sequences, almost 9% seen once. This sample comprised CD8+ T cells sorted from PBMCs, obtained on the day of the yellow fever booster vaccination. These receptors came from a young man who received the YFV17D yellow fever vaccine.

This clonotype has just a few counts. The CDR3 here is CASSPLFASGGPELFF. For the CDR3, the DNA is TGTGCCAGCAGTCCTCTTTTTGCTAGCGGGGGCCCTGAGCTGTTTTTT. The chain employs TRBV28 and TRBJ2-2; TRBD2 aligns across 10 bases. Looked up from germline, CDR1 is MDHEN and CDR2 is SYDVKM. This CDR3 region has 16 residues. Trimming removed 5 bases from V and 11 bases from J; junction bases left unmatched: 14.

There are a few counts of this clonotype. The gene calls are TRBV7-3 and TRBJ1-2; 10 bases fit TRBD1. CDR3 size: 13 residues. Germline loops: CDR1 SGHTA, CDR2 FQGTGA. The J segment lost 8 bases and the V segment lost 5 bases, leaving 5 bases of the junction unmatched. CDR3 sequence (DNA): TGTGCCAGCAGCATGGGACAGGGGATCGGCTACACCTTC. Protein: CASSMGQGIGYTF.

The V gene is TRBV29-1, the J gene TRBJ2-1; possibly TRBD2 for D (6 bases). The CDR3 is made up of 12 amino acids. V was trimmed by 4 bases and J by 8 bases, leaving 12 bases between them. CDR1 is SQVTM, CDR2 ANQGSEA, per germline. The CDR3 nucleotides read TGCAGCGTTGCGGGGGTGCTAGATGAGCAGTTCTTC. Protein product: CSVAGVLDEQFF.

This clonotype was counted between two and nine times. The V gene is TRBV7-9, the J gene TRBJ2-2; 9 nucleotides align to TRBD1. The CDR3 spans 17 residues. CDR1 and CDR2 (germline): SEHNR, FQNEAQ (reference sequence). Trimming cost V 4 bases and J 3 bases; bases outside gene matches: 9. The CDR3 reads CASSSRPGQGYTGELFF. CDR3 nucleotide sequence: TGTGCCAGCAGCTCAAGACCGGGACAGGGTTACACCGGGGAGCTGTTTTTT.

This clonotype was seen a few times. The chain combines TRBV6-4 with TRBJ1-2; TRBD1 matches 10 bases. The CDR3 length is 16 residues. Germline assignment: CDR1 MRHNA and CDR2 SNTAGT. V trimming: 5 bases; J trimming: 5 bases; junction bases outside the gene matches: 11. CDR3 residues: CASSIRDRGFRYGYTF. In DNA, the CDR3 is TGTGCCAGCAGTATCCGGGACAGGGGTTTTCGGTATGGCTACACCTTC.

This chain's CDR3 is CASRAVAYEQYV. The CDR3 DNA follows: TGTGCCAGCAGAGCCGTAGCCTACGAGCAGTACGTC. The chain has TRBV21-1 and TRBJ2-7. TRBV21-1 is assigned pseudogene status. The CDR3 covers 12 residues.

This clonotype was counted between two and nine times. The gene calls are TRBV30 and TRBJ1-2, with TRBD1 matching over 7 bases. CDR1 GTSNPN and CDR2 SVGIG come from the germline V gene (reference sequence). J gave up 4 bases and V 4 bases, and 6 bases lay outside the gene matches. The CDR3 runs 13 residues. The CDR3 sequence: CAWKTGQTYGYTF. CDR3 coding DNA: TGTGCCTGGAAGACGGGACAGACCTATGGCTACACCTTC.

This clonotype turned up a few times. The chain employs TRBV7-9 and TRBJ2-3, with 9 bases aligning to TRBD2. V lost 3 bases, J lost 8 bases, and 6 bases stayed unmatched. This CDR3 is 14 amino acids long. The germline CDR1 and CDR2 sequences are SEHNR and FQNEAQ (reference sequence). This chain's CDR3 is CASSLVAGVPTQYF. The CDR3 bases are TGTGCCAGCAGCTTGGTAGCGGGGGTGCCTACGCAGTATTTT.

The sample holds many counts of this clonotype. The CDR3, as DNA: TGCAGTGCTAGAGATGGACTAGCGGGGGACACCGGGGAGCTGTTTTTT. Translating it yields CSARDGLAGDTGELFF. This chain joins TRBV20-1 and TRBJ2-2; 13 positions match TRBD2. The CDR3 runs 16 residues. The V and J ends lost 0 bases and 3 bases, in that order; junction bases with no gene match: 1. Germline lookup yields CDR1 DFQATT and CDR2 SNEGSKA (reference sequence).

In its sample, this clonotype was seen a few times. V and J are TRBV27 and TRBJ2-5; perhaps TRBD1 as D (5 bases). CDR3 size: 13 residues. V was clipped by 2 bases and J by 7 bases, with 11 bases between them. The germline V gene has CDR1 MNHEY and CDR2 SMNVEV (reference sequence). DNA of the CDR3: TGTGCCAGCAGTTTACTCGGTGGGGCGACCCAGTACTTC. Translating it yields CASSLLGGATQYF.

The J gene is TRBJ2-3, the V gene TRBV28; TRBD1 matches 10 bases. There are 15 residues in the CDR3. J gave up 3 bases and V 3 bases, and 3 bases lay outside the gene matches. Germline loops: CDR1 MDHEN, CDR2 SYDVKM. CDR3 region: CASSLGQGLTDTQYF. CDR3 DNA: TGTGCCAGCAGTTTGGGACAGGGGCTTACAGATACGCAGTATTTT.

This clonotype was seen only a few times. The chain uses TRBV7-9 and TRBJ2-5; D is ambiguous. Between the trimmed V and J ends, which lost 3 bases and 5 bases, there was a span of 13 bases. Germline CDR1 SEHNR, CDR2 FQNEAQ (reference sequence). The CDR3 sequence is 14 residues long. CDR3 in amino acids: CASSFPGPSETQYF. The CDR3 coding sequence is TGTGCCAGCAGCTTTCCCGGACCCTCGGAGACCCAGTACTTC.

There are a few counts of this clonotype. The gene calls are TRBV6-6 and TRBJ1-1; tentatively, D is TRBD1 (6 bases). V lost 2 bases, J lost 6 bases, and 19 bases lay in between. Germline values: CDR1 MNHNY, CDR2 SVGAGI (reference sequence). The CDR3 has 16 residues. In DNA form, the CDR3 reads TGTGCCAGCAGTTACACGGGGGGCAATAAGGGGGCTGAAGCTTTCTTT. It specifies CASSYTGGNKGAEAFF.

This clonotype was seen at least ten times. The gene calls are TRBV10-3 and TRBJ2-1; D is perhaps TRBD2 (6 bases). The V and J ends lost 4 bases and 8 bases respectively, with 6 bases between them. CDR3 length: 11 residues. CDR1 and CDR2 from the germline V gene are ENHRY and SYGVKD. CDR3 bases: TGTGCCATCAGTGGGGGGGATGAGCAGTTCTTC. The encoded protein is CAISGGDEQFF.

The chain employs TRBV6-7 and TRBJ2-7; TRBD1 or TRBD2 may be the D gene (5 bases each). TRBV6-7 is sorted into the ORF group, with uncertain function. CDR3 length: 14 residues. Deletions cut 1 base from V and 3 bases from J, with 10 bases between. In DNA form, the CDR3 reads TGTGCCAGCAGTTACTTAAGGGACGGCTACGAGCAGTACGTC. Translation: CASSYLRDGYEQYV.

There are many counts of this clonotype. The chain recombines TRBV11-2 with TRBJ2-3; D unclear. Germline V gives CDR1 SGHAT, CDR2 FQNNGV. The V and J ends lost 9 bases and 8 bases respectively, with 15 bases between them. The CDR3 length is 12 residues. The CDR3 is CASTSSSGTQYF. The CDR3 DNA is TGTGCCAGTACCTCTTCTTCTGGTACGCAGTATTTT.

This clonotype came up a few times. This chain connects TRBV2 to TRBJ2-1; D is possibly TRBD1 (5 bases). The CDR3 length is 12 residues. The V end was cut by 8 bases, the J end by 6 bases, with 11 bases between. Germline V gives CDR1 SNHLY, CDR2 FYNNEI. In DNA, the CDR3 is TGTGCCAGCCCCGAGCAGGGCAATGAGCAGTTCTTC. Translating it yields CASPEQGNEQFF.

This clonotype turned up a few times. This chain links TRBV7-9 with TRBJ1-4, with D possibly matching TRBD1 (6 bases). This CDR3 has 15 amino acids. Trimming cost V 5 bases and J 5 bases, with 15 bases left between them. In germline, CDR1 is SEHNR, CDR2 FQNEAQ (reference sequence). The chain's CDR3 is CASSPRPRGNEKLFF. CDR3 in DNA: TGTGCCAGCAGCCCCAGACCGAGGGGGAATGAAAAACTGTTTTTT.

The J gene is TRBJ1-1, the V gene TRBV7-9; D gene uncertain. V lost 5 bases and J 4 bases, leaving 11 bases between the germline ends. The CDR3 has 13 amino acids. CDR1 is SEHNR, CDR2 FQNEAQ, per germline (reference sequence). The CDR3 coding sequence is TGTGCCAGCAGCCCGGAGTCGGGCACTGAAGCTTTCTTT. This sequence encodes CASSPESGTEAFF.

This clonotype occurred many times. The J gene is TRBJ1-1, the V gene TRBV12-3 or TRBV12-4; the match to TRBD1 covers 10 bases. CDR3 length equals 17 residues. The V gene end was trimmed by 0 bases and the J gene end by 0 bases; junction bases not matched to a gene: 4. The CDR3 region is CASSLARDRGLNTEAFF. Written as DNA, the CDR3 is TGTGCCAGCAGTTTAGCTAGGGACAGGGGACTGAACACTGAAGCTTTCTTT.

The table lists this clonotype with many counts. This chain joins TRBV4-1 and TRBJ1-1; tentative D call: TRBD1 (6 bases). The V end was cut by 3 bases, the J end by 4 bases, with 12 bases between. The CDR3 loop spans 14 amino acids. The germline CDR1 and CDR2 sequences are MGHRA and YSYEKL. This chain's CDR3 is CASSHLKGGTEAFF. CDR3 DNA: TGCGCCAGCAGCCACCTTAAGGGGGGCACTGAAGCTTTCTTT.

The V and J genes are TRBV18 and TRBJ2-7; TRBD2 agrees at 14 bases. CDR3 size: 16 residues. Germline V CDR1 and CDR2: KGHSH, LQKENI. J gave up 7 bases and V 5 bases, and 10 bases lay outside the gene matches. The CDR3 DNA follows: TGTGCCAGCTCAGAGCCATGGACTAGCGGGGGGATTGAGCAGTACTTC. It specifies CASSEPWTSGGIEQYF. The entire variable domain, with the rest obtained from reference TRBV18 and TRBJ2-7, is as follows: NAGVMQNPRHLVRRRGQEARLRCSPMKGHSHVYWYRQLPEEGLKFMVYLQKENIIDESGMPKERFSAEFPKEGPSILRIQQVVRGDSAAYFCASSEPWTSGGIEQYFGPGTRLTVT.

The genes are TRBV15 and TRBJ2-7; TRBD2 might be the D (6 bases). The germline V gene has CDR1 LNHNV and CDR2 YYDKDF (reference sequence). The CDR3 loop spans 14 amino acids. The V end lost 5 bases, the J end lost 2 bases, and 13 bases lay between the germline ends. CDR3 residues: CATSRGDGTYEQYV. CDR3 nucleotides: TGTGCCACCAGCCGCGGGGACGGTACCTACGAGCAGTACGTC.

This clonotype showed up many times. CDR3 amino acids: CASSQEGAGGSYNEQFF. DNA for the CDR3: TGTGCCAGCAGCCAAGAGGGAGCGGGGGGTTCCTACAATGAGCAGTTCTTC. V usage is TRBV4-2 and J usage is TRBJ2-1; the match to TRBD2 covers 9 bases. This CDR3 has 17 amino acids. J gave up 1 base and V 0 bases, and 4 bases lay outside the gene matches. CDR1 and CDR2 (germline): LGHNA, YNFKEQ.

The rearrangement joins TRBV7-3 to TRBJ2-1; D is possibly TRBD2 (5 bases). The CDR3 totals 15 residues. Trimming removed 5 bases from V and 8 bases from J, with 19 bases in between. The germline V gene encodes CDR1 SGHTA and CDR2 FQGTGA. The CDR3 bases are TGTGCCAGCAGCGCCACGGGGTTCAATCGCGATGAGCAGTTCTTC. Its translation: CASSATGFNRDEQFF. Complete variable domain (other parts from reference TRBV7-3 and TRBJ2-1): GAGVSQTPSNKVTEKGKYVELRCDPISGHTALYWYRQSLGQGPEFLIYFQGTGAADDSGLPNDRFFAVRPEGSVSTLKIQRTERGDSAVYLCASSATGFNRDEQFFGPGTRLTVL.

V is TRBV7-7 and J is TRBJ2-3; D possibly corresponds to TRBD2 (5 bases). The length of the CDR3 is 14 residues. V lost 2 bases, J lost 0 bases, and 6 bases lay in between. Germline CDR1 and CDR2: SSHAT and FNYEAQ (reference sequence). Written as DNA, the CDR3 is TGTGCCAGCAGCTTAACGGGGAGCACAGATACGCAGTATTTT. Its translation: CASSLTGSTDTQYF.

This sequence joins TRBV12-3 or TRBV12-4 and TRBJ1-2; 7 nucleotides match TRBD1. The trim removed 5 bases at V and 2 bases at J, leaving 2 bases unmatched. There are 13 residues in the CDR3. The DNA for the CDR3 is TGTGCCAGCAGTCCGGGACAGAACTATGGCTACACCTTC. This translates into CASSPGQNYGYTF.

In its sample, this clonotype was seen a few times. The chain has TRBV5-6 and TRBJ1-6, with D perhaps TRBD1 (6 bases). The CDR3 has 16 amino acids. V gave up 1 base and J gave up 0 bases, with 8 bases separating them. The germline gives CDR1 SGHDT, CDR2 YYEEEE. In DNA, the CDR3 is TGTGCCAGCAGCTTGACAGGGAGCTCCTATAATTCACCCCTCCACTTT. Encoded protein: CASSLTGSSYNSPLHF.